Presented here are 17 T cell receptor beta chains from one specimen sequenced in a study of T cells in Graves' hyperthyroidism and ophthalmopathy. RNA transcripts provided the source from which TCR beta CDR3 regions were amplified. Carried out on the TCR CDR3, a first-round RT-PCR used the HTBI primer set. MiXCR, run by TCRdb on the multiplex PCR reads, gives a single entry per CDR3 protein. The table includes approximately 400,000 distinct CDR3 sequences, about 15% detected once. The sequenced sample consisted of blood. The receptors come from a woman aged 18-30 years with Graves' hyperthyroidism that later progressed to Graves' ophthalmopathy.

This clonotype was observed a few times. This rearrangement joins TRBV28 to TRBJ2-6; D is unresolved. Germline V CDR1 and CDR2: MDHEN, SYDVKM. The length of the CDR3 is 17 residues. V was shortened by 6 bases and J by 0 bases, with 15 bases between the two germline ends. CDR3 sequence (DNA): TGTGCCAGCAGCCAATCCTACGCCAGCTCTGGGGCCAACGTCCTGACTTTC. This translates into CASSQSYASSGANVLTF. Complete variable domain (other parts from reference TRBV28 and TRBJ2-6): DVKVTQSSRYLVKRTGEKVFLECVQDMDHENMFWYRQDPGLGLRLIYFSYDVKMKEKGDIPEGYSVSREKKERFSLILESASTNQTSMYLCASSQSYASSGANVLTFGAGSRLTVL.

To note about this clonotype: A much larger clone sits a single nucleotide away, making a read error possible. V usage is TRBV30 and J usage is TRBJ1-2; 7 bases fit TRBD1. Germline values: CDR1 GTSNPN, CDR2 SVGIG (reference sequence). The CDR3 consists of 18 residues. The CDR3 DNA reads as TGTGCCTGGAGTGTACGCCCTACTACCGACAGGGCTGGGTATGGCTCCACCTTC. It codes for CAWSVRPTTDRAGYGSTF.

This clonotype turned up a few times. V usage is TRBV4-2 and J usage is TRBJ1-4; D might be TRBD1 (5 bases). Germline V gene data show CDR1 as LGHNA and CDR2 as YNFKEQ. V was shortened by 4 bases and J by 4 bases, with 10 bases between the two germline ends. The CDR3 spans 14 residues. The CDR3 sequence is CASSRGESNEKLFF. The DNA of the CDR3 is TGTGCCAGCAGCCGGGGGGAGAGTAATGAAAAACTGTTTTTT.

This clonotype has just a few counts. The J gene is TRBJ2-7, the V gene TRBV29-1, with D possibly TRBD2 on 6 matching bases. The CDR3 totals 12 residues. Germline V CDR1 and CDR2: SQVTM, ANQGSEA. With 6 bases removed from V and 5 bases from J, the gap between germline ends came to 14 bases. DNA of the CDR3: TGCAGCGTGGGCGGGACTCGGCACGAGCAGTACTTC. Its protein is CSVGGTRHEQYF.

The chain employs TRBV4-2 and TRBJ2-1; 15 bases fit TRBD2. The CDR3 sequence is 18 residues long. J lost 5 bases, V lost 0 bases, and 5 bases had no gene match. CDR1 and CDR2 from the germline V gene are LGHNA and YNFKEQ. CDR3 sequence (DNA): TGTGCCAGCAGCCAAGATCTCGGACTAGCGGGGGGGGACAATGAGCAGTTCTTC. This codes for CASSQDLGLAGGDNEQFF.

This clonotype was observed at least ten times. The genes are TRBV12-3 or TRBV12-4 and TRBJ1-2; D gene uncertain. V lost 5 bases, J lost 4 bases, and 8 bases lay in between. The CDR3 covers 12 residues. The CDR3 DNA sequence: TGTGCCAGCAGTACGTTTGGCTATGGCTACACCTTC. Protein sequence: CASSTFGYGYTF.

Ten or more counts support this clonotype. The J gene is TRBJ2-3, the V gene TRBV11-2; tentatively, D is TRBD2 (5 bases). The V and J ends lost 0 bases and 4 bases respectively, with 17 bases between them. CDR1 and CDR2 from the germline V gene are SGHAT and FQNNGV. The CDR3 extends over 17 amino acids. In DNA, the CDR3 is TGTGCCAGCAGCTTAGATCTACGGAGGCCCTCAGCAGATACGCAGTATTTT. It yields the protein CASSLDLRRPSADTQYF. Complete variable domain (other parts from reference TRBV11-2 and TRBJ2-3): EAGVAQSPRYKIIEKRQSVAFWCNPISGHATLYWYQQILGQGPKLLIQFQNNGVVDDSQLPKDRFSAERLKGVDSTLKIQPAKLEDSAVYLCASSLDLRRPSADTQYFGPGTRLTVL.

About this clonotype: A much larger clone differs from this one at a single base, so this may be a read error. The V call is TRBV5-1, the J call TRBJ1-3; the D is unclear. The CDR3 extends over 15 amino acids. CDR1 is SGHRS, CDR2 YFSETQ, per germline. The CDR3 spells CASGLAASTGNTIYF. In DNA, the CDR3 is TGCGCCAGCGGCTTGGCGGCGTCTACCGGAAACACCATATATTTT. The variable domain in full, completed from reference TRBV5-1 and TRBJ1-3, reads KAGVTQTPRYLIKTRGQQVTLSCSPISGHRSVSWYQQTPGQGLQFLFEYFSETQRNKGNFPGRFSGRQFSNSRSEMNVSTLELGDSALYLCASGLAASTGNTIYFGEGSWLTVV.

This clonotype was recorded many times. The rearrangement links TRBV3-1 to TRBJ2-7; TRBD2 is a possible D gene (7 bases). CDR1 and CDR2 from the germline V gene are LGHDT and YNNKEL (reference sequence). This CDR3 contains 14 residues. Trimming pared 4 bases from V and 7 bases from J, leaving 17 bases between. The CDR3 DNA reads TGTGCCAGCAGCCCCCCCCGGGGGGCGGGGGAGCAGTACTTC. Its translation is CASSPPRGAGEQYF.

Note on this clonotype: A single base separates this from a much larger clone, so it may be a read error. The chain has TRBV28 and TRBJ1-4; D not resolved. Germline V CDR1 and CDR2: MDHEN, SYDVKM. This CDR3 comprises 16 residues. With 7 bases removed from V and 1 base from J, the gap between germline ends came to 16 bases. CDR3 DNA: TGTGCCAGCAACGCTCCCTCGAAGTTAACTAATGAAAAACTGTTTTTT. It is translated as CASNAPSKLTNEKLFF. Based on the CDR3 plus reference TRBV28 and TRBJ1-4, the full variable domain is DVKVTQSSRYLVKRTGEKVFLECVQDMDHENMFWYRQDPGLGLRLIYFSYDVKMKEKGDIPEGYSVSREKKERFSLILESASTNQTSMYLCASNAPSKLTNEKLFFGSGTQLSVL.

The chain employs TRBV6-2 or TRBV6-3 and TRBJ2-4; weak D call: TRBD2 (6 bases). The V end was cut by 6 bases, the J end by 4 bases, with 13 bases between. The CDR3 contains 14 residues. CDR1 MNHEY and CDR2 SVGEGT come from the germline V gene. Here the CDR3 DNA reads TGTGCCAGCAGCGCCCTAGCGAAAAAAAACATTCAGTACTTC. The encoded protein is CASSALAKKNIQYF.

This clonotype was observed a handful of times. This chain links TRBV19 with TRBJ2-1; a possible D gene is TRBD1 (5 bases). The germline V and J ends were trimmed by 6 bases and 2 bases, with 14 bases remaining between them. The V gene's germline CDR1 is LNHDA and CDR2 SQIVND (reference sequence). The CDR3 spans 15 residues. CDR3 nucleotides: TGTGCCAGTAGACCACGGCAGGGAACCTACAATGAGCAGTTCTTC. This encodes CASRPRQGTYNEQFF.

This clonotype has a handful of counts. The chain employs TRBV20-1 and TRBJ2-1, with D possibly TRBD2 on 6 matching bases. Trimming shortened V by 7 bases and J by 6 bases, and 22 bases separated the two germline ends. The germline V gene encodes CDR1 DFQATT and CDR2 SNEGSKA (reference sequence). This CDR3 comprises 15 residues. The CDR3 protein is CSGYGSSVDSNEQFF. CDR3 sequence (DNA): TGCAGTGGGTACGGTTCTAGCGTAGATTCCAATGAGCAGTTCTTC.

On this clonotype: It may be a read error: a sequence one base away is much more abundant. This chain joins TRBV18 and TRBJ2-5, with 7 bases identical to TRBD1. The DNA end lines up better with TRBJ2-1; the J call may be wrong. The CDR3 consists of 13 residues. Germline loops: CDR1 KGHSH, CDR2 LQKENI. DNA for the CDR3: TGTGCCAGCTCAGCGACAGGGACAGAGACCCAGTTCTTC. It specifies CASSATGTETQFF.

This clonotype has a count of ten or more. The rearrangement joins TRBV7-8 to TRBJ2-1; perhaps D is TRBD1 or TRBD2 (5 bases each). Trimming removed 5 bases from V and 0 bases from J, with 11 bases in between. The CDR3 loop spans 15 amino acids. Germline-derived CDR1 and CDR2 are SGHVS and FQNEAQ. The CDR3 is CASSLGENSYNEQFF. The CDR3 DNA reads as TGTGCCAGCAGCCTGGGGGAGAACTCCTACAATGAGCAGTTCTTC. The full variable domain, rest sourced from reference TRBV7-8 and TRBJ2-1, is GAGVSQSPRYKVAKRGQDVALRCDPISGHVSLFWYQQALGQGPEFLTYFQNEAQLDKSGLPSDRFFAERPEGSVSTLKIQRTQQEDSAVYLCASSLGENSYNEQFFGPGTRLTVL.

Note on this clonotype: The final CDR3 position lacks the conserved phenylalanine or tryptophan, pointing to a likely read error. The CDR3 nucleotides are TGTGCCAGCAGTCAGGGGCTGAACACTGAAGCTTTCCTT. It codes for CASSQGLNTEAFL. The J gene is TRBJ1-1, the V gene TRBV6-1; weak D call: TRBD1 (6 bases). In germline, CDR1 is MNHNS, CDR2 SASEGT. Trimming took off 5 bases at V and 0 bases at J, with 7 bases between the two ends. The CDR3 covers 13 residues.

The chain has TRBV28 and TRBJ2-7; tentative D call: TRBD2 (5 bases). The CDR3 has 15 amino acids. Germline values: CDR1 MDHEN, CDR2 SYDVKM. Between the trimmed V and J ends, which lost 8 bases and 2 bases, there was a span of 19 bases. Written as DNA, the CDR3 is TGTGCCAGCGGCAACGCGGGCGACATAACCTACGAGCAGTACTTC. Protein product: CASGNAGDITYEQYF.